The present TCR beta chain was sequenced within a study of T-cell memory formation after mild COVID-19 (dated by TCRdb to about 2021). In terms of the full investigation: TCR sequence clusters from the two donors were largely donor specific. The cohort was made up of two young adult volunteers, one female and one male, who were previously healthy. Longitudinal TCRalpha and TCRbeta repertoire sequencing tracked T-cell clones expanding and contracting after mild COVID-19 in a couple of donors.

Study-wide findings and limitations: The study included only two mild cases, and larger cohorts that include severe cases with pre-infection samples were judged to be necessary. SARS-CoV-2 specificity of the second-wave clones peaking on day 37 was not confirmed. The detection of some responding clones in pre-infection memory suggests that pre-existing cross-reactive memory T cells joined the SARS-CoV-2 response. Contracting CD4+ clones were found mainly in CM and EM memory subsets, while CD8+ clones were enriched in EMRA. Balanced CD4/CD8 phenotypes were observed for clones contracting from day 15 to 85, whereas a bias towards CD4+ was observed for a second wave of clones expanding from day 15 to 37.

Ficoll-Paque density gradient centrifugation was the method used to isolate PBMCs. The data were produced on an Illumina NovaSeq 6000. cDNA libraries for TCRalpha and TCRbeta were prepared by 5'RACE using constant-segment primers, with sample barcodes and unique molecular identifiers added. Trizol reagent was used to extract RNA from every sample. Library amplification was performed in two PCR steps, and a second sample barcode and Illumina TruSeq adapters were introduced in the second step. The libraries were sequenced on an Illumina NovaSeq using 2 x 150 bp paired-end reads. The published analysis was carried out like this. Reads were demultiplexed and collapsed into UMI-guided consensus sequences with migec v1.2.7. With mixcr v2.1.11, UMI consensuses were aligned to TRA and TRB V and J templates and assembled into clonotypes. A clonotype was counted as expanded or contracted only when both edgeR and NoisET called the clonotype significant, with the noise models trained on biological replicates. edgeR calls used a false discovery rate-adjusted p below 0.01 and a log2 fold-change threshold of 1. As an exploratory analysis of dynamics, max-normalized trajectories of the 1000 most abundant clonotypes were examined with PCA combined with hierarchical clustering. The CD4 or CD8 phenotype of responding clones was assigned using the separately sequenced CD4+ and CD8+ repertoires. TCRdb ran its own pipeline on the public reads, namely fastp trimming at Q25 and MiXCR clone calling, and kept in-frame beta chains. For every CDR3 protein sequence, its rows merge into one entry that carries the most common genes and DNA. These V and J calls originate from TCRdb's pipeline instead of the authors' own analysis. The table for this sample lists more than 300,000 distinct CDR3 sequences; 20% to 25% of them were counted only once. Together, the top ten hold around 23% of the sample.

The table lists this clonotype with a few counts. The antigen it recognizes is unknown. No base quality values were provided; no much bigger clone lies one nucleotide off. The CDR3 spans 13 residues, from the cysteine through the phenylalanine. Only CDR3 DNA is held: 39 bases, read in frame from base 1. V sheds 6 bases and J sheds 3 bases, leaving 12 bases between their ends. Looking up the germline V gene yields CDR1 MNHEY and CDR2 SVGAGI. Source material: PBMCs or a T cell subset sorted from them (not recorded which). The sequence was obtained from a man aged 18 to 29 who had mild COVID-19 (a few samples of this study predate the infection). The sample titles of this study are shuffled in the database, so cell type and time point are left out; the donor was told from shared clones. The rearrangement joined TRBV6-5 to TRBJ2-7, and perhaps TRBD1 as D gene, on 6 matching bases. In nucleotide form, the sequence is TGTGCCAGCAGACAAGGACAGAACTACGAGCAGTACTTC. This is translated as CASRQGQNYEQYF.